These 25 T cell receptor beta chains originate from one sample sequenced in a study of T cell changes during pregnancy in multiple sclerosis. Assay: immunoSEQ multiplex PCR; the TCRdb copy retains only in-frame clones and omits some. This sample has fewer than 85,000 clones, with about 89% found just once. This material consisted of peripheral blood, taken before pregnancy. The source of these receptors is a female donor with multiple sclerosis, enrolled in a pregnancy study.

This clone was recorded only once. The V call is TRBV9, the J call TRBJ2-1; D is uncertain. The CDR3 covers 15 residues. Trimming pared 4 bases from V and 5 bases from J, leaving 16 bases between. The V gene's germline CDR1 is SGDLS and CDR2 YYNGEE. CDR3 amino acids: CASSPPGILNNEQFF. CDR3 bases: TGTGCCAGCAGCCCACCAGGCATTCTGAACAATGAGCAGTTCTTC.

J is TRBJ1-4 and V is TRBV6-6; D might be TRBD1 (6 bases). CDR1 MNHNY and CDR2 SVGAGI come from the germline V gene (reference sequence). V was shortened by 2 bases and J by 8 bases, with 15 bases between the two germline ends. The CDR3 loop spans 15 amino acids. CDR3 loop: CASSYRTRGFEKLFF. CDR3 nucleotides: TGTGCCAGCAGTTACCGAACAAGGGGGTTCGAAAAACTGTTTTTT.

This clone was seen only once. This chain uses TRBV7-2 with TRBJ2-5; 8 nucleotides agree with TRBD2. V trimming: 7 bases; J trimming: 3 bases; junction bases outside the gene matches: 10. Germline V gives CDR1 SGHTA, CDR2 FQGNSA. CDR3 size: 15 residues. The CDR3 is CASTRGGAGEETQYF. CDR3 sequence (DNA): TGTGCCAGCACCCGGGGGGGAGCGGGAGAAGAGACCCAGTACTTC.

The rearrangement links TRBV5-4 to TRBJ2-5; D remains unclear. Germline CDR1 and CDR2: SGHNT and YYREEE (reference sequence). The CDR3 loop spans 15 amino acids. The ends were cut back, 4 bases at V and 2 bases at J, with 15 bases in the middle. For the CDR3, the DNA is TGTGCCAGCAGCCTGCAAAGCCCCGGTCAAGAGACCCAGTACTTC. It codes for CASSLQSPGQETQYF.

The rearrangement joins TRBV27 to TRBJ1-1; maybe TRBD1 (5 bases). The CDR3 runs to 15 residues. The V end lost 6 bases, the J end lost 3 bases, and 17 bases lay between the germline ends. Per the germline V gene, CDR1 is MNHEY and CDR2 is SMNVEV (reference sequence). CDR3 in amino acids: CASRKFYSGYTEAFF. Written as DNA, the CDR3 is TGTGCCAGCAGGAAATTTTACTCAGGGTACACTGAAGCTTTCTTT.

The rearrangement links TRBV19 to TRBJ1-1; a weak D match, TRBD1 (5 bases). Germline V gene lookup returns CDR1 LNHDA and CDR2 SQIVND (reference sequence). This CDR3 has 15 amino acids. Trimming stripped 6 bases from V and 3 bases from J, with 17 bases between. As DNA, the CDR3 is TGTGCCAGTAGCAACGAAGGGACGGGAGACACTGAAGCTTTCTTT. It translates to CASSNEGTGDTEAFF.

The chain carries TRBV7-9 and TRBJ1-2; D unresolved. This CDR3 comprises 15 residues. From germline, CDR1 is SEHNR and CDR2 FQNEAQ (reference sequence). V lost 1 base and J lost 7, with 16 bases in between. CDR3 sequence (DNA): TGTGCCAGCAGCTTAGAAGCAGGCGAAGCGGGTGGCTACACCTTC. Residues: CASSLEAGEAGGYTF.

This clone was recorded once. V is TRBV18 and J is TRBJ2-5; 9 positions match TRBD1. Germline CDR1 KGHSH, CDR2 LQKENI. The CDR3 runs 13 residues. J was trimmed by 5 bases and V by 4 bases; bases with no gene match: 2. The CDR3 reads CASSRTGVETQYF. CDR3 DNA sequence: TGTGCCAGCTCACGGACAGGGGTGGAGACCCAGTACTTC.

The chain uses TRBV28 and TRBJ2-7; D is possibly TRBD1 (6 bases). Germline CDR1 is MDHEN and CDR2 is SYDVKM. Trimming removed 5 bases at V and 10 bases at J, with 12 bases between. The CDR3 length is 11 residues. CDR3 residues: CASSKRTAQYF. The DNA of the CDR3 is TGTGCCAGCAGTAAGCGGACAGCACAGTACTTC.

This chain uses TRBV19 with TRBJ1-5, with 9 positions matching TRBD1. Germline-derived CDR1 and CDR2 are LNHDA and SQIVND (reference sequence). This CDR3 comprises 16 residues. J lost 5 bases, V lost 9 bases, and 14 bases had no gene match. CDR3 coding DNA: TGTGCCAGCAGGGGCCTGGACAGGGGAAACCATCAGCCCCAGCATTTT. This codes for CASRGLDRGNHQPQHF.

CDR3 DNA: TGTGCCAGCATGCCCAAAGGGAGTTCCTCCTACGAGCAGTACTTC. This sequence encodes CASMPKGSSSYEQYF. This chain links TRBV2 with TRBJ2-7, with a weak D call TRBD2 (5 bases). CDR1 and CDR2 from the germline V gene are SNHLY and FYNNEI. V was pared by 7 bases and J by 0 bases, with 16 bases between. The CDR3 extends over 15 amino acids.

The V gene is TRBV7-2, the J gene TRBJ2-6; 8 bases agree with TRBD1. CDR1 is SGHTA, CDR2 FQGNSA, per germline. Trimming at V came to 2 bases and at J to 2 bases, leaving 2 bases not matched to a gene. The CDR3 is made up of 16 amino acids. In DNA, the CDR3 is TGTGCCAGCAGCTTAACAGGGGGAACTGGGGCCAACGTCCTGACTTTC. Translating it yields CASSLTGGTGANVLTF.

This chain joins TRBV5-4 and TRBJ2-1; 12 nucleotides match TRBD2. The CDR3 length is 17 residues. After removal of 3 bases from V and 9 bases from J, the junction contained 13 bases not matched to a gene. CDR1 is SGHNT and CDR2 is YYREEE in the germline V gene (reference sequence). The CDR3 region has the DNA TGTGCCAGCAGCTCCGCGTCTAGCGGGGGGGCTGGGAGTGAGCAGTTCTTC. It codes for CASSSASSGGAGSEQFF.

The rearrangement links TRBV25-1 to TRBJ2-7; maybe TRBD2 (5 bases). CDR3 length equals 13 residues. The V and J ends lost 4 bases and 3 bases respectively, with 10 bases between them. Germline V gene lookup returns CDR1 MGHDK and CDR2 SYGVNS. This CDR3 is CASSVGAIYEQYF. The CDR3 nucleotides read TGTGCCAGCAGTGTGGGAGCGATCTACGAGCAGTACTTC.

The chain joins TRBV6-6 to TRBJ1-5, with D unclear. The CDR3 is 15 amino acids. Germline CDR1 reads MNHNY; CDR2 reads SVGAGI (reference sequence). V was trimmed by 5 bases and J by 0 bases, leaving 11 bases between them. CDR3 nucleotide sequence: TGTGCCAGCAGTAAAATTATAGATAGCAATCAGCCCCAGCATTTT. Its protein product is CASSKIIDSNQPQHF.

The chain employs TRBV28 and TRBJ1-2, with D unclear. Germline V gene lookup returns CDR1 MDHEN and CDR2 SYDVKM. The V gene lost 3 bases and the J gene lost 8 bases, with 13 bases spanning the gap. This CDR3 region has 13 residues. CDR3: CASSFHGAGGYTF. The CDR3 region has the DNA TGTGCCAGCAGTTTTCATGGTGCCGGGGGCTACACCTTC.

J is TRBJ2-1 and V is TRBV7-3, with 9 positions matching TRBD2. This CDR3 is 18 amino acids long. The trim removed 2 bases at V and 7 bases at J, leaving 15 bases unmatched. The V gene's germline CDR1 is SGHTA and CDR2 FQGTGA. CDR3 residues: CASSLSTLAGPLGNEQFF. The CDR3 region has the DNA TGTGCCAGCAGCTTATCGACACTAGCGGGCCCCCTAGGAAATGAGCAGTTCTTC.

The chain employs TRBV11-2 and TRBJ2-1, with a tentative D call TRBD1 (7 bases). Germline CDR1 SGHAT, CDR2 FQNNGV. This CDR3 spans 14 amino acids. Trimming took off 3 bases at V and 7 bases at J, with 13 bases between the two ends. The CDR3, as DNA: TGTGCCAGCAGCTTTGCCAGGGGGAGGAATGAGCAGTTCTTC. Its translation: CASSFARGRNEQFF.

The rearrangement uses TRBV7-8 and TRBJ2-7; tentatively, D is TRBD2 (6 bases). Germline V gives CDR1 SGHVS, CDR2 FQNEAQ. The CDR3 spans 15 residues. The ends were cut back, 3 bases at V and 0 bases at J, with 12 bases in the middle. CDR3 residues: CASSLGLPASYEQYF. The CDR3, as DNA: TGTGCCAGCAGCTTGGGACTTCCTGCCTCCTACGAGCAGTACTTC.

V and J are TRBV2 and TRBJ2-7; 9 positions agree with TRBD1. Germline CDR1 SNHLY, CDR2 FYNNEI. The CDR3 is made up of 14 amino acids. Trimming cost V 6 bases and J 2 bases; bases outside gene matches: 5. The DNA for the CDR3 is TGTGCCAGCAGATTGACAGGGGGTACCTACGAGCAGTACTTC. Translating it yields CASRLTGGTYEQYF. The whole variable domain, filled in from reference TRBV2 and TRBJ2-7, reads EPEVTQTPSHQVTQMGQEVILRCVPISNHLYFYWYRQILGQKVEFLVSFYNNEISEKSEIFDDQFSVERPDGSNFTLKIRSTKLEDSAMYFCASRLTGGTYEQYFGPGTRLTVT.

The V and J genes are TRBV18 and TRBJ1-2; D not resolved. The V end was cut by 3 bases, the J end by 0 bases, with 14 bases between. CDR1 is KGHSH, CDR2 LQKENI, per germline. There are 16 residues in the CDR3. For the CDR3, the DNA is TGTGCCAGCTCACCTCCGGCGGGTACTTCTAACTATGGCTACACCTTC. Encoded protein: CASSPPAGTSNYGYTF.

The chain has TRBV2 and TRBJ2-7; 8 bases fit TRBD1. Germline V gene sequence: CDR1 SNHLY, CDR2 FYNNEI. The CDR3 runs to 13 residues. Losses at the gene ends were 4 bases for V and 6 bases for J; bases not matched to a gene: 5. The CDR3 reads CASSADRGGEQYF. DNA for the CDR3: TGTGCCAGCAGTGCAGACAGGGGTGGCGAGCAGTACTTC. The full variable domain, its missing parts supplied by reference TRBV2 and TRBJ2-7, is EPEVTQTPSHQVTQMGQEVILRCVPISNHLYFYWYRQILGQKVEFLVSFYNNEISEKSEIFDDQFSVERPDGSNFTLKIRSTKLEDSAMYFCASSADRGGEQYFGPGTRLTVT.

This chain connects TRBV29-1 to TRBJ1-5; the match to TRBD1 covers 8 bases. Germline lookup yields CDR1 SQVTM and CDR2 ANQGSEA. The CDR3 loop spans 13 amino acids. Trimming took 6 bases from V and 7 from J; bases not matched to a gene: 8. This chain's CDR3 is CSVARDRGQPQHF. CDR3 nucleotide sequence: TGCAGCGTCGCACGAGACAGGGGACAGCCCCAGCATTTT.

This chain joins TRBV4-1 and TRBJ1-1, with TRBD1 as a possible D gene (5 bases). This CDR3 has 14 amino acids. V was clipped by 6 bases and J by 1 base, with 12 bases between them. Germline V gene lookup returns CDR1 MGHRA and CDR2 YSYEKL. CDR3 amino acids: CASSRTGGNTEAFF. The CDR3 coding sequence is TGCGCCAGCAGTCGGACGGGGGGGAACACTGAAGCTTTCTTT.

This chain uses TRBV5-4 with TRBJ2-5, with 7 positions matching TRBD1. Trimming cost V 4 bases and J 3 bases; bases outside gene matches: 3. Germline V gene lookup returns CDR1 SGHNT and CDR2 YYREEE (reference sequence). The CDR3 is 13 amino acids. CDR3 sequence (DNA): TGTGCCAGCAGCGGGACAGATAAAGAGACCCAGTACTTC. Its protein product is CASSGTDKETQYF.